The clone carrying this T cell receptor beta chain appeared a single time. These data belong to a study of blood T cell repertoires in COVID-19. Background on the study: Sites in the United States, Italy and Spain provided acute and convalescent COVID-19 samples. The cDNA or gDNA used as material had been derived from T cells, B-cell-depleted T cells, or PBMCs.

Authors' processing steps: Researchers report that nucleated cell counts were estimated from reference gene primer amplification. TCRdb keeps only in-frame clones here, not all; method: immunoSEQ multiplex PCR. Clone size and V and J calls were adopted from that table, with D and trimming inferred from the DNA. Of 50,000 or so clones listed, 75% to 80% were seen once; the top ten hold about 18%. The J segment lost 0 bases and the V segment lost 4 bases, leaving 8 bases of the junction unmatched. In germline, CDR1 is SNHLY, CDR2 FYNNEI. The CDR3 consists of 17 residues. This sequence joins TRBV2 and TRBJ2-7; 11 positions match TRBD2. This receptor was taken from a human donor with active or convalescent COVID-19. The donor label of this sample is uncertain. The sample taken for sequencing was peripheral blood. The CDR3 coding sequence is TGTGCCAGCAGTGCGCGACTAGCGGGGCGGTCCTCCTACGAGCAGTACTTC. It codes for CASSARLAGRSSYEQYF.